This T cell receptor (beta chain) emerged from a study of PD-1 blockade in classical Hodgkin lymphoma. Germline V CDR1 and CDR2: LNHDA, SQIVND (reference sequence). V shed 7 bases, J shed 3 bases, and the junction held 5 bases outside the gene matches. The CDR3 loop spans 14 amino acids. Clones were sequenced by immunoSEQ multiplex PCR, and TCRdb holds only the in-frame ones, with some missing. Of approximately 41,000 clones detected, about 88% appear once; the ten largest clones hold about 5.9%. Every patient had relapsed following autologous stem cell transplantation, and cohorts differed in brentuximab vedotin exposure.

This chain connects TRBV19 to TRBJ1-3, with TRBD1 matching 8 bases. The receptor was isolated from a human donor with classical Hodgkin lymphoma. Sequences were derived from peripheral blood mononuclear cells (PBMCs), sampled before the second cycle of nivolumab. The CDR3 coding sequence is TGTGCCAGTAAGGCAGGGGGCATTGGAAACACCATATATTTT. Protein: CASKAGGIGNTIYF.